The 21 T cell receptor beta chains in this list originate from one sample, sequenced in a study of CD8+ T cells in alopecia areata (dated by TCRdb to between 2018 and 2020). The method behind the library was the immunoSEQ multiplex PCR assay. RNA was extracted from all samples and reverse transcribed into cDNA, which served as template for TCR sequencing. As stored in TCRdb, this immuneACCESS dataset retains in-frame rearrangements with V and J assigned. A fraction of the clones does not appear; measured against another copy, unresolved V genes explain less than half of the discrepancy, and the remainder lacks a known reason. Recorded for this sample are 100,000 to 120,000 clones; approximately 59% of them occurred a single time. The top ten clonotypes cover roughly 20% of the sample. Sequenced material: CD8+ T cells sorted from blood. Receptor source: a human donor in good health.

The chain couples TRBV11-2 to TRBJ2-2, with D perhaps TRBD2 (5 bases). CDR1 and CDR2 from the germline V gene are SGHAT and FQNNGV. Trimming cost V 11 bases and J 0 bases, with 13 bases left between them. CDR3 length equals 14 residues. This CDR3 is CAAAEGPNTGELFF. CDR3 nucleotide sequence: TGTGCCGCAGCGGAAGGGCCGAACACCGGGGAGCTGTTTTTT. The whole variable domain, remainder taken from reference TRBV11-2 and TRBJ2-2, is EAGVAQSPRYKIIEKRQSVAFWCNPISGHATLYWYQQILGQGPKLLIQFQNNGVVDDSQLPKDRFSAERLKGVDSTLKIQPAKLEDSAVYLCAAAEGPNTGELFFGEGSRLTVL.

The V and J genes are TRBV30 and TRBJ2-5; either TRBD1 or TRBD2 may fit D (5 bases each). Germline V gene lookup returns CDR1 GTSNPN and CDR2 SVGIG (reference sequence). There are 12 residues in the CDR3. V lost 3 bases and J lost 5, with 10 bases in between. CDR3 DNA: TGTGCCTGGAGGGACACGGGGGAGACCCAGTACTTC. Encoded protein: CAWRDTGETQYF.

This clone was seen more than once but under ten times. J is TRBJ2-2 and V is TRBV5-6, with 8 nucleotides matching TRBD2. CDR1 is SGHDT and CDR2 is YYEEEE in the germline V gene. The CDR3 covers 14 residues. V trimming: 0 bases; J trimming: 8 bases; junction bases outside the gene matches: 3. CDR3 nucleotide sequence: TGTGCCAGCAGCTTGGGACTAGCGTCAGGGGAGCTGTTTTTT. Its translation: CASSLGLASGELFF.

CDR3: CASSLRGGSDQPQHF. The CDR3 bases are TGTGCCAGCAGCCTACGGGGTGGTTCGGATCAGCCCCAGCATTTT. The chain joins TRBV7-9 to TRBJ1-5; D unclear. The CDR3 length is 15 residues. Between the trimmed V and J ends, which lost 5 bases and 5 bases, there was a span of 16 bases. Germline CDR1 is SEHNR and CDR2 is FQNEAQ (reference sequence).

The table lists this clone with a few counts. The chain has TRBV29-1 and TRBJ2-5; D may be TRBD2 (5 bases). This CDR3 spans 14 amino acids. With 2 bases removed from V and 2 bases from J, the gap between germline ends came to 12 bases. Germline V lookup: CDR1 SQVTM, CDR2 ANQGSEA. The DNA of the CDR3 is TGCAGCGTTGAACCAGAGGGCATACAAGAGACCCAGTACTTC. It specifies CSVEPEGIQETQYF.

On this clone itself: The junction shows a germline mismatch at one end, possibly a read error. Other DNA variants within this sample encode the same CDR3. The CDR3 DNA follows: TGCGCCAGCAGCCAAAATAGCGGGGGGGCACACGAGCAGTACTTC. Translating it yields CASSQNSGGAHEQYF. J is TRBJ2-7 and V is TRBV5-4, with 11 bases lining up with TRBD2. Germline CDR1 SGHNT, CDR2 YYREEE (reference sequence). This CDR3 contains 15 residues.

This sequence joins TRBV25-1 and TRBJ2-7, with 8 bases aligning to TRBD1. The CDR3 has 13 residues. Germline V gene lookup returns CDR1 MGHDK and CDR2 SYGVNS. Trimming took 8 bases from V and 5 from J; bases not matched to a gene: 8. CDR3 in DNA: TGTGCCAGCTCTCCGGACAGGGACAACGAGCAGTACTTC. Translation gives CASSPDRDNEQYF.

The chain recombines TRBV6-1 with TRBJ2-5; D gene unclear. Germline values: CDR1 MNHNS, CDR2 SASEGT. This CDR3 spans 13 amino acids. The V end lost 3 bases, the J end lost 2 bases, and 7 bases lay between the germline ends. The CDR3 sequence: CASSEAAQETQYF. The CDR3 region has the DNA TGTGCCAGCAGTGAGGCGGCACAAGAGACCCAGTACTTC.

The rearrangement joins TRBV15 to TRBJ1-6; 10 bases align to TRBD1. Germline trimming cut 6 bases from V and 10 bases from J; bases unmatched to any gene: 3. The CDR3 totals 13 residues. CDR1 is LNHNV, CDR2 YYDKDF, per germline (reference sequence). This CDR3 is CATSRDRGSPLHF. For the CDR3, the DNA is TGTGCCACCAGTCGGGACAGGGGATCACCCCTCCACTTT.

This clone was recorded a few times. The J gene is TRBJ2-1, the V gene TRBV2; D ambiguous. The CDR3 spans 14 residues. The germline CDR1 and CDR2 sequences are SNHLY and FYNNEI. V lost 3 bases and J lost 6, with 12 bases in between. The CDR3 here is CASSEPGWPNEQFF. CDR3 nucleotide sequence: TGTGCCAGCAGTGAGCCCGGTTGGCCCAATGAGCAGTTCTTC.

The chain combines TRBV29-1 with TRBJ2-7; 7 positions match TRBD1. The CDR3 is 16 residues long. Germline CDR1 and CDR2: SQVTM and ANQGSEA. J was trimmed by 6 bases and V by 0 bases; bases with no gene match: 14. CDR3: CSVEDWSTGQPGEQYF. The CDR3 nucleotides read TGCAGCGTTGAAGATTGGAGCACGGGACAGCCCGGCGAGCAGTACTTC.

This clone was seen once. The chain has TRBV29-1 and TRBJ1-2, with a tentative D call TRBD1 (5 bases). CDR1 is SQVTM and CDR2 is ANQGSEA in the germline V gene. V was clipped by 2 bases and J by 13 bases, with 14 bases between them. This CDR3 has 11 amino acids. CDR3 nucleotide sequence: TGCAGCGTTGAAAGGGAGGGGCTGATCACCTTC. Its protein product is CSVEREGLITF.

The rearrangement joins TRBV7-9 to TRBJ2-6, with 11 nucleotides matching TRBD1. Germline V gives CDR1 SEHNR, CDR2 FQNEAQ (reference sequence). V trimming: 5 bases; J trimming: 13 bases; junction bases outside the gene matches: 4. The CDR3 has 13 amino acids. CDR3 in amino acids: CASSPGTGGVLTF. CDR3 nucleotide sequence: TGTGCCAGCAGCCCGGGGACAGGGGGAGTCCTGACTTTC.

This chain connects TRBV5-1 to TRBJ1-2, with D unresolved. V lost 0 bases and J 1 base, leaving 13 bases between the germline ends. CDR1 and CDR2 from the germline V gene are SGHRS and YFSETQ. This CDR3 has 16 amino acids. For the CDR3, the DNA is TGCGCCAGCAGCTTGGCCTTGGGCGATATTAACTATGGCTACACCTTC. Its translation is CASSLALGDINYGYTF.

The V and J genes are TRBV14 and TRBJ2-5; D uncertain. Germline V gene sequence: CDR1 SGHDN, CDR2 FVKESK. Trimming removed 3 bases at V and 5 bases at J, with 10 bases between. The CDR3 runs to 13 residues. CDR3 region: CASSHHTAETQYF. Written as DNA, the CDR3 is TGTGCCAGCAGCCACCATACCGCTGAGACCCAGTACTTC.

Regarding this clone: A read error may account for a junction end that differs from germline. This chain links TRBV7-7 with TRBJ2-2; TRBD1 matches 7 bases. Germline values: CDR1 SSHAT, CDR2 FNYEAQ (reference sequence). This CDR3 is 15 amino acids long. CDR3 DNA sequence: TGTGCTAGCAGCTTAGATGGGACAGCCACCGGGGAGCTGTTTTTT. This sequence encodes CASSLDGTATGELFF.

The rearrangement uses TRBV30 and TRBJ2-3, with 9 bases that match TRBD2. V was pared by 4 bases and J by 0 bases, with 2 bases of the junction left unmatched. CDR1 GTSNPN and CDR2 SVGIG come from the germline V gene (reference sequence). This CDR3 contains 14 residues. CDR3 DNA: TGTGCCTGGACGAGCGGGGGGAGCACAGATACGCAGTATTTT. This encodes CAWTSGGSTDTQYF.

This clone was detected a few times. This chain uses TRBV29-1 with TRBJ2-1, with 8 nucleotides matching TRBD2. This CDR3 is built from 14 residues. V trimming: 4 bases; J trimming: 4 bases; junction bases outside the gene matches: 6. Looked up from germline, CDR1 is SQVTM and CDR2 is ANQGSEA. Here the CDR3 DNA reads TGCAGCGTTGTGACTAGCGTTTTTTACAATGAGCAGTTCTTC. The encoded protein is CSVVTSVFYNEQFF.

This chain's CDR3 is CASSLAIGASGGTNEQFF. The CDR3 region has the DNA TGTGCCAGCAGCTTAGCGATCGGGGCCAGCGGGGGCACAAATGAGCAGTTCTTC. The chain combines TRBV7-8 with TRBJ2-1; 8 bases match TRBD2. CDR1 is SGHVS and CDR2 is FQNEAQ in the germline V gene. This CDR3 has 18 residues. The V segment lost 0 bases and the J segment 7 bases; nucleotides outside the gene matches: 14.

The chain joins TRBV5-6 to TRBJ2-1; perhaps TRBD1 as D (6 bases). Trimming shortened V by 2 bases and J by 6 bases, and 15 bases separated the two germline ends. Germline lookup yields CDR1 SGHDT and CDR2 YYEEEE. This CDR3 has 15 amino acids. The CDR3 nucleotides are TGTGCCAGCAGCTTTCAGGGGTTATCGATCAATGAGCAGTTCTTC. Its translation is CASSFQGLSINEQFF.

The J gene is TRBJ2-5, the V gene TRBV2, with D perhaps matching TRBD1 or TRBD2 (5 bases each). Germline assignment: CDR1 SNHLY and CDR2 FYNNEI. The V and J ends lost 6 bases and 2 bases respectively, with 13 bases between them. The CDR3 runs to 14 residues. The CDR3 region is CASRGDGRQETQYF. The CDR3 DNA is TGTGCCAGCAGGGGGGACGGCCGGCAAGAGACCCAGTACTTC.